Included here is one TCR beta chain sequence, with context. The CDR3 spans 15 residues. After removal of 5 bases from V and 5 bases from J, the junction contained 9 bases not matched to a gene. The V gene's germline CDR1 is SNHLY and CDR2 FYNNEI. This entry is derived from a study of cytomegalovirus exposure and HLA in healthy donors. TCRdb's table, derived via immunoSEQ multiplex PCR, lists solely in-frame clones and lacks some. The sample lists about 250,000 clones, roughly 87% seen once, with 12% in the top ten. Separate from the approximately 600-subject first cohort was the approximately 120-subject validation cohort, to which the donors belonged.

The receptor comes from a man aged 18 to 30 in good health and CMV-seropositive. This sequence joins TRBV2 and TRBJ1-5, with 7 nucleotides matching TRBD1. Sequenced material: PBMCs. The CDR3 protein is CASSQTGVVYQPQHF. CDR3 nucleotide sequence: TGTGCCAGCAGTCAAACAGGGGTTGTCTATCAGCCCCAGCATTTT.